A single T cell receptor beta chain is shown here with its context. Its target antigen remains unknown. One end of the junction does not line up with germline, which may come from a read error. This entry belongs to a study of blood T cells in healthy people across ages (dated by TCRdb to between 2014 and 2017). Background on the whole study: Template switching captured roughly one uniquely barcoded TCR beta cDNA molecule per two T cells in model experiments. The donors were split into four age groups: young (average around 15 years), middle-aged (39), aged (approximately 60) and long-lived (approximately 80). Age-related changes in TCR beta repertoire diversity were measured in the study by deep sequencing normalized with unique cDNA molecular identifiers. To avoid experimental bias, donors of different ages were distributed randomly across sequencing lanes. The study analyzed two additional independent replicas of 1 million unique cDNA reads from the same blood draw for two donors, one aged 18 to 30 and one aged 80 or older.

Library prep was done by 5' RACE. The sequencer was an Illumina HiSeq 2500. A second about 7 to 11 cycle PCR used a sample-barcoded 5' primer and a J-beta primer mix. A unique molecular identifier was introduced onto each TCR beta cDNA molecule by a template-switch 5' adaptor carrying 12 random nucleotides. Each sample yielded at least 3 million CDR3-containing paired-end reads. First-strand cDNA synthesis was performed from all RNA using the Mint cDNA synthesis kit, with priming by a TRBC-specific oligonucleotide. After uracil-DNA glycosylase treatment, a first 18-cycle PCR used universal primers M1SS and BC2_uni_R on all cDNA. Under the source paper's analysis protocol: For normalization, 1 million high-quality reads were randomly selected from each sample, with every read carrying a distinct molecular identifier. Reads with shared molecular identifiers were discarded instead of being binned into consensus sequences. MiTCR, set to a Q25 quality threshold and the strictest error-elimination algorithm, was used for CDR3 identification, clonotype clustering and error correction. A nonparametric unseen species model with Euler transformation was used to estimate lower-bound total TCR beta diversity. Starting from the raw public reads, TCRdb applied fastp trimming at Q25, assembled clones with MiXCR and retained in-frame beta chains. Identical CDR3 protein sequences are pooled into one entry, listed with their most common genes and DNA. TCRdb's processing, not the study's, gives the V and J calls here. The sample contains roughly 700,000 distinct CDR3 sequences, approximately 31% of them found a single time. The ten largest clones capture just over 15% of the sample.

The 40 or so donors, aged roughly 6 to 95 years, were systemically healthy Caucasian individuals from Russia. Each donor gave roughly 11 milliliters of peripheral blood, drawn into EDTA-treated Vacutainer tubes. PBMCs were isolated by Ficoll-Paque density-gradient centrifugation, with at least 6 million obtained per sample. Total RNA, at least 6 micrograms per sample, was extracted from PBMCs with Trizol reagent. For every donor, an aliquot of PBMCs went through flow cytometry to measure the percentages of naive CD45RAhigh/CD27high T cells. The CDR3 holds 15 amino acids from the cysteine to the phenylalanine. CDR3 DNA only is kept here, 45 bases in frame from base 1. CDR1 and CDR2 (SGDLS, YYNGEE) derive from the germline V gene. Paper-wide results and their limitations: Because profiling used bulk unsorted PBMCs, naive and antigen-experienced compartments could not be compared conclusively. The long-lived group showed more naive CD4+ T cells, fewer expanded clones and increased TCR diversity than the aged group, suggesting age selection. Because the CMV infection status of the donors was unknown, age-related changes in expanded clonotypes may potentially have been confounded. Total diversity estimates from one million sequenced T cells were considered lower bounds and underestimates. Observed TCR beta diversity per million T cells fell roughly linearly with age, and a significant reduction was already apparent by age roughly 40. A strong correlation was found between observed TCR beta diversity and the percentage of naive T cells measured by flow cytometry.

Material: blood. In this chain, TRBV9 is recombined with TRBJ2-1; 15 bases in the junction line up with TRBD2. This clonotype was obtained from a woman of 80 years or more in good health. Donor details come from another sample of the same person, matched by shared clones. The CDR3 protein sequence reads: CAGSAGTSGGPLQFF. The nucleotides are TGTGCCGGCAGCGCCGGGACTAGCGGGGGGCCATTGCAGTTCTTC.